Below, 12 T cell receptor beta chains from the same sample are listed, as sequenced in a study of T cell responses to AZD1222 COVID-19 vaccine. The assay was immunoSEQ multiplex PCR, and TCRdb's table has in-frame clones only and misses some. The sample consists of fewer than 90,000 clones, about 93% of them appearing once. The sample in question was peripheral blood, obtained 28 days after the second AZD1222 dose. The source is an adult who received the AZD1222 COVID-19 vaccine.

The J gene is TRBJ2-6, the V gene TRBV7-3; D may be TRBD1 (6 bases). Per germline, CDR1 SGHTA and CDR2 FQGTGA. The CDR3 is 16 residues long. The V gene lost 5 bases and the J gene lost 0 bases, with 11 bases spanning the gap. The CDR3 here is CASSEDRSSGANVLTF. The CDR3 DNA sequence: TGTGCCAGCAGCGAGGACAGAAGCTCTGGGGCCAACGTCCTGACTTTC.

The genes are TRBV19 and TRBJ1-5; D may be TRBD1 (6 bases). Germline V CDR1 and CDR2: LNHDA, SQIVND (reference sequence). The CDR3 runs to 13 residues. The germline V and J ends were trimmed by 6 bases and 0 bases, with 6 bases remaining between them. CDR3 in DNA: TGTGCCAGTAGGGACAGTAGCAATCAGCCCCAGCATTTT. Its protein is CASRDSSNQPQHF.

This chain links TRBV29-1 with TRBJ1-3; D is undetermined. V lost 4 bases to trimming and J lost 2 bases, with 12 bases between them. The length of the CDR3 is 14 residues. Germline loops: CDR1 SQVTM, CDR2 ANQGSEA. For the CDR3, the DNA is TGCAGCGTTGGGGGAAGCCCTACTGGAAACACCATATATTTT. Its translation: CSVGGSPTGNTIYF.

The CDR3 nucleotides are TGTGCCAGCAGCCTCAGACAGGGCTCCTACGAGCAGTACTTC. It translates to CASSLRQGSYEQYF. The V gene is TRBV7-6, the J gene TRBJ2-7, with 7 bases fitting TRBD1. The CDR3 consists of 14 residues. Unmatched junction bases numbered 4, after V lost 5 bases and J lost 0 bases. Germline-derived CDR1 and CDR2 are SGHVS and FNYEAQ. Complete variable domain (other parts from reference TRBV7-6 and TRBJ2-7): GAGVSQSPRYKVTKRGQDVALRCDPISGHVSLYWYRQALGQGPEFLTYFNYEAQQDKSGLPNDRFSAERPEGSISTLTIQRTEQRDSAMYRCASSLRQGSYEQYFGPGTRLTVT.

This clone was seen only a few times. The CDR3: CASSIGQFSSYEQYF. The DNA of the CDR3 is TGTGCCAGTAGTATAGGACAGTTTAGCTCCTACGAGCAGTACTTC. The chain has TRBV19 and TRBJ2-7; weak D call: TRBD1 (5 bases). The CDR3 consists of 15 residues. Trimming stripped 1 base from V and 0 bases from J, with 10 bases between. CDR1 and CDR2 from the germline V gene are LNHDA and SQIVND (reference sequence).

The rearrangement joins TRBV7-8 to TRBJ2-1, with D perhaps matching TRBD2 (5 bases). Germline V gives CDR1 SGHVS, CDR2 FQNEAQ. With 5 bases removed from V and 9 bases from J, the gap between germline ends came to 14 bases. This CDR3 is 13 amino acids long. CDR3 in DNA: TGTGCCAGCAGCCGGACTTATTCGGGTGAGCAGTTCTTC. It is translated as CASSRTYSGEQFF. The whole variable domain, filled in from reference TRBV7-8 and TRBJ2-1, reads GAGVSQSPRYKVAKRGQDVALRCDPISGHVSLFWYQQALGQGPEFLTYFQNEAQLDKSGLPSDRFFAERPEGSVSTLKIQRTQQEDSAVYLCASSRTYSGEQFFGPGTRLTVL.

The chain links TRBV28 to TRBJ1-5, with 8 bases lining up with TRBD1. The CDR3 is made up of 13 amino acids. V was pared by 8 bases and J by 7 bases, with 7 bases of the junction left unmatched. CDR1 and CDR2 from the germline V gene are MDHEN and SYDVKM. The CDR3 protein is CASGRGRGQPQHF. The CDR3 DNA reads TGTGCCAGCGGCAGGGGGCGAGGACAGCCCCAGCATTTT.

This sequence joins TRBV6-5 and TRBJ1-2, with 12 bases that match TRBD1. The CDR3 consists of 16 residues. J gave up 4 bases and V 4 bases, and 7 bases lay outside the gene matches. The germline gives CDR1 MNHEY, CDR2 SVGAGI. The CDR3 region has the DNA TGTGCCAGCAGTTCGTACCGGGACAGGGGGCTCTATGGCTACACCTTC. Its protein product is CASSSYRDRGLYGYTF.

The rearrangement joins TRBV5-1 to TRBJ1-2; unclear D gene. Germline CDR1 and CDR2: SGHRS and YFSETQ. Trimming removed 0 bases at V and 3 bases at J, with 6 bases between. The CDR3 covers 13 residues. The CDR3 sequence: CASSLGYYYGYTF. CDR3 in DNA: TGCGCCAGCAGCTTGGGGTATTACTATGGCTACACCTTC.

The V call is TRBV5-1, the J call TRBJ2-3; 8 nucleotides line up with TRBD2. V lost 0 bases to trimming and J lost 1 base; unmatched junction nucleotides: 4. CDR1 SGHRS and CDR2 YFSETQ come from the germline V gene. CDR3 length equals 16 residues. The CDR3 protein is CASSLGDSGGTDTQYF. The CDR3 DNA reads TGCGCCAGCAGCTTGGGGGATAGCGGGGGCACAGATACGCAGTATTTT.

This sequence joins TRBV6-8 and TRBJ1-1, with TRBD1 as a possible D gene (5 bases). The CDR3 contains 14 residues. Germline lookup yields CDR1 MNHGY and CDR2 SAAAGT. V lost 3 bases, J lost 4 bases, and 12 bases lay in between. The CDR3 DNA sequence: TGTGCCAGCAGTTATCGAGGGGTGGGCACTGAAGCTTTCTTT. Its translation is CASSYRGVGTEAFF.

This chain joins TRBV3-1 (or the pseudogene TRBV3-2) and TRBJ2-7; D is perhaps TRBD1 (6 bases). This CDR3 region has 14 residues. Germline CDR1 is LGHDT and CDR2 is YNNKEL (reference sequence). V lost 3 bases to trimming and J lost 4 bases, with 13 bases between them. This chain's CDR3 is CASSQELRGYEQYF. DNA for the CDR3: TGTGCCAGCAGCCAGGAGCTCAGGGGATACGAGCAGTACTTC.